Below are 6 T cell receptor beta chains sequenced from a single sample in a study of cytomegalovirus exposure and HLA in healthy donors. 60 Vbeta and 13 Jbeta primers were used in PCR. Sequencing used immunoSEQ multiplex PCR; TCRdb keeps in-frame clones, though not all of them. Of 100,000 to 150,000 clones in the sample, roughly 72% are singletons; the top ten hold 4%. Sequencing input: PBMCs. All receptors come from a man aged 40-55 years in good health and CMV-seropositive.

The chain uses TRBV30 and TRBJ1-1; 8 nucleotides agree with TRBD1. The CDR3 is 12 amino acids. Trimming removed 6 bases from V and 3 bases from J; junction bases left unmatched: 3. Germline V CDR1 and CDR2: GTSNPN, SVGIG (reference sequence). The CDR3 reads CACQGAHTEAFF. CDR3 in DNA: TGTGCCTGCCAGGGGGCCCACACTGAAGCTTTCTTT.

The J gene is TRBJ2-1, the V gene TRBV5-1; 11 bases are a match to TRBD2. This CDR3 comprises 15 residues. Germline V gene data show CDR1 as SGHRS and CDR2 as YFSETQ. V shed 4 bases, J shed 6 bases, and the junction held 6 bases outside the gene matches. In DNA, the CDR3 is TGCGCCAGCAGCCAACTAGCGGGAGAGCCCAATGAGCAGTTCTTC. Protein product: CASSQLAGEPNEQFF.

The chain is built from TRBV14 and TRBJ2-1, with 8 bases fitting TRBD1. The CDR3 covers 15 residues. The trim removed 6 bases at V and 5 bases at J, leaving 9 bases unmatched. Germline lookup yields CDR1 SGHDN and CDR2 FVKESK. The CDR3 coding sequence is TGTGCCAGCAGACCTGGACAGGGTAGCCACAATGAGCAGTTCTTC. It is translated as CASRPGQGSHNEQFF.

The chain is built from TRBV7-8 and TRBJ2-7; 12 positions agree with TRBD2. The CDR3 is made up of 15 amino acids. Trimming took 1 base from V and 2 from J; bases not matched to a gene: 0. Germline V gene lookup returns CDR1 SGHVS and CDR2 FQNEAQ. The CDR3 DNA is TGTGCCAGCAGCTTAGGACTAGCGGGAGCCTACGAGCAGTACTTC. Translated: CASSLGLAGAYEQYF.

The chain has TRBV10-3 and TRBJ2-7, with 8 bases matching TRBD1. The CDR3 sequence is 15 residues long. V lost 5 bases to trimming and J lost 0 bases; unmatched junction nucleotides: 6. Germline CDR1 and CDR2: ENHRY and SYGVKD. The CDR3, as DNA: TGTGCCATCAGTAACCGGGACAGGAGCTCCTACGAGCAGTACTTC. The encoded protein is CAISNRDRSSYEQYF.

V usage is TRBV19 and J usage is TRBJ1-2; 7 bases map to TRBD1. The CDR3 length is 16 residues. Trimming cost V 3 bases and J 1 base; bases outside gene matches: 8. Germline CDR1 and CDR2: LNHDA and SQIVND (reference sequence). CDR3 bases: TGTGCCAGTAGTATCCCCTCGGGACAGATTAACTATGGCTACACCTTC. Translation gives CASSIPSGQINYGYTF.